Reported below is one TCR beta chain. The antigen is unknown. The data originate from a study of shared clonotypes between healthy human individuals. General study points: As a rule, naive subsets had a larger estimated richness than memory subsets.

The protocol was immunoSEQ multiplex PCR, while the TCRdb copy is restricted to in-frame clones and leaves out a portion. Of about 2.4 million clones in the sample, 80% to 95% were seen once. The CDR3 contains 15 residues. Trimming cost V 9 bases and J 2 bases, with 16 bases left between them. Healthy adults negative for HIV, lacking recent acute infections or vaccinations, served as donors. The chain has TRBV23-1 and TRBJ2-2; D is possibly TRBD1 or TRBD2 (5 bases each). TRBV23-1 is given ORF status, its function remaining uncertain. The source is a man aged 18-30 years in good health. Some clones in this sample may be carry-over from other donors' samples. What was sequenced was naive CD4+ T cells from PBMCs. Subset described: CD45RA+ positively selected. Written as DNA, the CDR3 is TGCGCCAGGGAAACCGGGACGGGTAACACCGGGGAGCTGTTTTTT. It yields the protein CARETGTGNTGELFF.